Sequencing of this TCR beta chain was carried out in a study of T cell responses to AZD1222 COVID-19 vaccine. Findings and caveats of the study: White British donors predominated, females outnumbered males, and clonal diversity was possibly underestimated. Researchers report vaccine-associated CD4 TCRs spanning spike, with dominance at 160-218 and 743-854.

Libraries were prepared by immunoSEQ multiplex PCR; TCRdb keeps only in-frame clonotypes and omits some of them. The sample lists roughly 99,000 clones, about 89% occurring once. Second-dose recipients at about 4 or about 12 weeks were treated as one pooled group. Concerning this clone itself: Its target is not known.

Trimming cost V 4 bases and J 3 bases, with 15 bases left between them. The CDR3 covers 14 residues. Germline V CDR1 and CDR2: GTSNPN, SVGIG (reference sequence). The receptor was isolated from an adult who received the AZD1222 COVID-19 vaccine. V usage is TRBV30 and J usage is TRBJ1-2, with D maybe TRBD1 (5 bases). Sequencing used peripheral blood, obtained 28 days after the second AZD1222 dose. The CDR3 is CAWTKKGSDYGYTF. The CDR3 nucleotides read TGTGCCTGGACCAAGAAGGGGTCGGACTATGGCTACACCTTC.